A selection of T cell receptor beta chains follows, all from one sample in a study of shared clonotypes between healthy human individuals. Profiled with immunoSEQ multiplex PCR; TCRdb holds only in-frame clones, not every one. The sample has about 2 million clones, around 96% seen once; the top ten hold 1% to 1.5%. The sequenced sample was naive CD8+ T cells sorted from blood. All receptors come from a man aged 18-30 years in good health. CDR3s include the opening cysteine and the closing phenylalanine or tryptophan. A D gene is named only where the DNA matches it firmly. Clone size is stated in some rows and not others, as once, few, many or a class when expanded.

D,V,size,J,CDR3,DNA
NA,TRBV28,NA,TRBJ2-7,CASSLYREGFYEQYF,TGTGCCAGCAGTTTATACAGGGAGGGGTTTTACGAGCAGTACTTC
TRBD1,TRBV7-9,NA,TRBJ1-2,CASSSAGTGYHYGYTF,TGTGCCAGCAGTTCGGCTGGGACAGGGTATCACTATGGCTACACCTTC
NA,TRBV5-4,NA,TRBJ1-1,CASSLDDTEAFF,TGTGCCAGCAGCTTGGACGACACTGAAGCTTTCTTT
TRBD1,TRBV14,NA,TRBJ2-7,CASSQPGQGTYEQYF,TGTGCCAGCAGCCAGCCGGGACAGGGAACCTACGAGCAGTACTTC
TRBD2,TRBV2,NA,TRBJ2-3,CASSAGLAGGSTDTQYF,TGTGCCAGCAGCGCGGGACTAGCGGGAGGGAGCACAGATACGCAGTATTTT
NA,TRBV23-1,NA,TRBJ1-5,CASSLDTGSGNQPQHF,TGCGCCAGCAGTTTGGATACAGGGTCCGGCAATCAGCCCCAGCATTTT
NA,TRBV2,NA,TRBJ2-3,CASSITPDTQYF,TGTGCCAGCAGTATTACCCCAGATACGCAGTATTTT
NA,TRBV27,NA,TRBJ2-7,CASSNLGTTYEQYF,TGTGCCAGCAGTAACCTCGGGACAACCTACGAGCAGTACTTC
NA,TRBV29-1,NA,TRBJ1-1,CSVLGGSGTEAFF,TGCAGCGTTTTAGGAGGGAGTGGGACTGAAGCTTTCTTT
NA,TRBV5-4,NA,TRBJ1-1,CASSARVGDTEAFF,TGTGCCAGCAGCGCCCGGGTAGGGGACACTGAAGCTTTCTTT
TRBD1,TRBV7-6,once,TRBJ2-5,CASSLEGTGVETQYF,TGTGCCAGCAGCTTAGAGGGGACAGGGGTAGAGACCCAGTACTTC
NA,TRBV6-1,NA,TRBJ1-6,CASSDFRDNSPLHF,TGTGCCAGCAGTGACTTCAGGGATAATTCACCCCTCCACTTT
TRBD2,TRBV30,NA,TRBJ2-1,CAWGVGTRDEQFF,TGTGCCTGGGGTGTTGGGACTAGGGATGAGCAGTTCTTC
NA,TRBV6-5,NA,TRBJ1-3,CASSYDGSHGNTIYF,TGTGCCAGCAGTTACGATGGATCCCATGGAAACACCATATATTTT
NA,TRBV19,NA,TRBJ1-2,CASSIRPGNYGYTF,TGTGCCAGTAGTATACGCCCAGGGAACTATGGCTACACCTTC
TRBD2,TRBV27,NA,TRBJ2-7,CASSLTSVSYEQYF,TGTGCCAGCAGCCTAACTAGCGTTTCCTACGAGCAGTACTTC
TRBD2,TRBV6-5,NA,TRBJ2-5,CASSSAGTSGSETQYF,TGTGCCAGCAGTTCCGCCGGGACTAGCGGGAGTGAGACCCAGTACTTC
NA,TRBV30,NA,TRBJ1-2,CAWIGGFDGYTF,TGTGCCTGGATTGGGGGGTTCGATGGCTACACCTTC
TRBD1,TRBV4-1,NA,TRBJ1-2,CASSQERDRGHGYTF,TGCGCCAGCAGCCAAGAGCGGGACAGGGGGCACGGCTACACCTTC
NA,TRBV7-9,NA,TRBJ2-2,CASSPQAANTGELFF,TGTGCCAGCAGCCCCCAGGCGGCGAACACCGGGGAGCTGTTTTTT
NA,TRBV7-9,NA,TRBJ2-7,CASSLGPGSYEQYF,TGTGCCAGCAGCTTAGGCCCCGGCTCCTACGAGCAGTACTTC
NA,TRBV9,once,TRBJ1-3,CASSVTGTAGNTIYF,TGTGCCAGCAGCGTAACGGGGACGGCGGGAAACACCATATATTTT
TRBD2,TRBV5-1,NA,TRBJ2-1,CASSGGLAGGPDEQFF,TGCGCCAGCAGCGGAGGACTAGCGGGAGGGCCGGATGAGCAGTTCTTC
NA,TRBV6-5,NA,TRBJ1-5,CASMKGWGNQPQHF,TGTGCCAGCATGAAGGGCTGGGGCAATCAGCCCCAGCATTTT
NA,TRBV6-5,NA,TRBJ1-2,CASSPGGYGYTF,TGTGCCAGCAGCCCCGGCGGCTATGGCTACACCTTC
TRBD2,TRBV5-1,NA,TRBJ2-7,CASSFSGGTYEQYF,TGCGCCAGCAGCTTTAGCGGGGGGACCTACGAGCAGTACTTC
NA,TRBV30,NA,TRBJ2-1,CAWRDEGGLYNEQFF,TGTGCCTGGAGGGATGAGGGAGGCCTTTACAATGAGCAGTTCTTC
NA,TRBV19,once,TRBJ2-1,CASSILGAANEQFF,TGTGCCAGTAGTATATTGGGGGCGGCGAATGAGCAGTTCTTC
NA,TRBV9,NA,TRBJ2-1,CATGAGDEQFF,TGTGCCACAGGGGCGGGAGATGAGCAGTTCTTC
NA,TRBV9,once,TRBJ1-1,CASSPGANEAEAFF,TGTGCCAGCAGCCCAGGGGCGAACGAGGCTGAAGCTTTCTTT
NA,TRBV30,NA,TRBJ1-3,CAWTDASVNTIYF,TGTGCCTGGACTGACGCGAGCGTAAACACCATATATTTT
NA,TRBV7-9,NA,TRBJ2-7,CASSTTQKTYYEQYF,TGTGCCAGCAGCACGACCCAGAAGACCTACTACGAGCAGTACTTC
TRBD2,TRBV6-5,NA,TRBJ2-7,CASSYSAGGAYEQYF,TGTGCCAGCAGTTACTCAGCGGGAGGGGCCTACGAGCAGTACTTC
NA,TRBV19,NA,TRBJ2-1,CASSMSVVGAGVGNEQFF,TGTGCCAGTAGTATGTCGGTAGTCGGGGCAGGGGTAGGAAATGAGCAGTTCTTC
NA,TRBV6-1,NA,TRBJ2-7,CASSPTGLSSYEQYF,TGTGCCAGCAGTCCCACAGGGCTTAGCTCCTACGAGCAGTACTTC
TRBD1,TRBV11-2,NA,TRBJ2-5,CASSLNPHGTDQETQYF,TGTGCCAGCAGCTTAAATCCTCACGGGACAGACCAAGAGACCCAGTACTTC
NA,TRBV2,NA,TRBJ2-7,CASSEEGYEQYF,TGTGCCAGCAGTGAGGAGGGTTACGAGCAGTACTTC
TRBD2,TRBV7-9,NA,TRBJ2-2,CASSPPLPAGGGDTGELFF,TGTGCCAGCAGCCCTCCCCTCCCAGCGGGAGGGGGGGACACCGGGGAGCTGTTTTTT
TRBD1,TRBV4-3,NA,TRBJ2-7,CASSQSRDRVYEQYF,TGCGCCAGCAGCCAATCGCGGGACAGGGTCTACGAGCAGTACTTC
NA,TRBV5-6,NA,TRBJ2-2,CASSLEGYTGELFF,TGTGCCAGCAGCTTGGAAGGGTACACCGGGGAGCTGTTTTTT
NA,TRBV10-3,NA,TRBJ2-2,CAISGGNTGELFF,TGTGCCATCTCCGGAGGGAACACCGGGGAGCTGTTTTTT
TRBD2,TRBV7-2,NA,TRBJ2-1,CASSSAGGLRSEQFF,TGTGCCAGCAGCTCAGCGGGGGGCTTGAGGAGTGAGCAGTTCTTC
NA,TRBV14,NA,TRBJ1-2,CASSPTGGYYGYTF,TGTGCCAGCAGCCCTACGGGGGGCTACTATGGCTACACCTTC
NA,TRBV6-5,NA,TRBJ1-1,CASRKKGGNTEAFF,TGTGCCAGCAGAAAGAAAGGGGGGAACACTGAAGCTTTCTTT
NA,TRBV15,NA,TRBJ1-3,CATSSGWGNTIYF,TGTGCCACCAGCTCAGGGTGGGGAAACACCATATATTTT
TRBD2,TRBV7-2,NA,TRBJ2-1,CASSHAGGPYNEQFF,TGTGCCAGCAGCCACGCGGGGGGGCCCTACAATGAGCAGTTCTTC
NA,TRBV25-1,NA,TRBJ2-3,CASSGLARTDTQYF,TGTGCCAGCAGTGGTCTAGCCCGCACAGATACGCAGTATTTT
TRBD1,TRBV29-1,NA,TRBJ1-3,CSASGTDDSGNTIYF,TGCAGCGCCTCAGGGACAGACGACTCTGGAAACACCATATATTTT
TRBD2,TRBV4-1,NA,TRBJ2-5,CASSQVPSGIETQYF,TGCGCCAGCAGCCAAGTTCCTAGCGGGATCGAGACCCAGTACTTC
NA,TRBV5-6,NA,TRBJ1-6,CASSLVPREDSPLHF,TGTGCCAGCAGCTTGGTTCCCAGGGAGGATTCACCCCTCCACTTT
NA,TRBV9,NA,TRBJ1-2,CASSVDVENYGYTF,TGTGCCAGCAGCGTAGATGTGGAAAACTATGGCTACACCTTC
NA,TRBV10-3,NA,TRBJ1-2,CAISSPGSVNYGYTF,TGTGCCATCAGTTCCCCGGGCTCGGTTAACTATGGCTACACCTTC
NA,TRBV7-2,once,TRBJ1-6,CASSQRRTRSSYNSPLHF,TGTGCCAGCAGCCAGAGGCGGACAAGGAGCTCCTATAATTCACCCCTCCACTTT
NA,TRBV6-1,NA,TRBJ2-7,CASSRQWDEQYF,TGTGCCAGCAGTCGCCAGTGGGACGAGCAGTACTTC
NA,TRBV5-1,NA,TRBJ1-2,CASRENGYTF,TGCGCCAGTAGGGAGAATGGCTACACCTTC
NA,TRBV6-5,NA,TRBJ1-2,CASTDGGGYTF,TGTGCCAGCACCGACGGAGGTGGCTACACCTTC
NA,TRBV19,NA,TRBJ2-6,CASGGAPGLPNVLTF,TGTGCCAGTGGAGGGGCCCCCGGTTTGCCCAACGTCCTGACTTTC
NA,TRBV4-3,NA,TRBJ2-7,CASSQIVSGYEQYF,TGCGCCAGCAGCCAAATCGTCAGCGGTTACGAGCAGTACTTC